The text below deals with one T cell receptor beta chain. These data belong to a study of blood T cell repertoires in COVID-19. Across the whole study: Sources were T cells, B-cell-depleted T cells, or PBMCs; the material itself was cDNA or gDNA.

Per the authors' pipeline: The assay estimated nucleated cells by amplifying reference gene primers. Repertoires were generated with immunoSEQ multiplex PCR, while TCRdb's copy carries only in-frame clones and drops some. For V, J and clone size, that table is used; D and trimming come from the DNA. The top ten hold approximately 5% of the sample, which has about 150,000 clones, roughly 90% seen once. Germline V gene lookup returns CDR1 SGDLS and CDR2 YYNGEE. CDR3 length equals 15 residues. Trimming removed 3 bases at V and 5 bases at J, with 18 bases between. This receptor was taken from a man aged 18 to 35 with COVID-19, enrolled during active disease. What was sequenced was peripheral blood. This chain links TRBV9 with TRBJ2-7, with D perhaps matching TRBD2 (5 bases). The CDR3 DNA reads as TGTGCCAGCAGCGAAACAAGGGAAGTGAGGGACGAGCAGTACTTC. Protein: CASSETREVRDEQYF.